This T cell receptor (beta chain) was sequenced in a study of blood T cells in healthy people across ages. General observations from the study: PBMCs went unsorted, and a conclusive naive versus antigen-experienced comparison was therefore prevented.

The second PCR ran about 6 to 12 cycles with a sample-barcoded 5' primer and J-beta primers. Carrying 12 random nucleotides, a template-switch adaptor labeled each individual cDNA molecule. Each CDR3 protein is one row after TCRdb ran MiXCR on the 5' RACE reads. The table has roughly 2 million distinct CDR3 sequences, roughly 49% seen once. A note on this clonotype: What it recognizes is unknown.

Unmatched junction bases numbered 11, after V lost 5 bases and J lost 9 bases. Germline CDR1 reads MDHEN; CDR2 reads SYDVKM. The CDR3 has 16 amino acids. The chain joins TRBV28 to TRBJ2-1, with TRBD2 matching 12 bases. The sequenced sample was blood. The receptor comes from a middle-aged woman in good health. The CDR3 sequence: CASSPHTSGGRGEQFF. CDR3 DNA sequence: TGTGCCAGCAGTCCCCATACTAGCGGGGGGAGGGGTGAGCAGTTCTTC.